Below, 31 T cell receptor beta chains from the same sample are listed, as sequenced in a study of cytomegalovirus exposure and HLA in healthy donors. Produced via immunoSEQ multiplex PCR; TCRdb's table is partial and in-frame only. The sample carries 100,000 to 150,000 clones, almost 90% recorded once. Sequenced sample: PBMCs. These receptors all stem from a man aged 25 to 45 in good health and CMV-seronegative.

The rearrangement uses TRBV29-1 and TRBJ2-3; 9 bases are shared with TRBD2. There are 14 residues in the CDR3. V dropped 1 base and J dropped 2; count of bases not matched to a gene: 1. CDR1 SQVTM and CDR2 ANQGSEA come from the germline V gene. CDR3: CSVEASGTTDTQYF. In DNA, the CDR3 is TGCAGCGTTGAAGCTAGCGGGACCACAGATACGCAGTATTTT.

The rearrangement joins TRBV5-6 to TRBJ2-7, with 9 bases matching TRBD1. The length of the CDR3 is 16 residues. The germline CDR1 and CDR2 sequences are SGHDT and YYEEEE. With V trimmed by 4 bases and J by 5 bases, 13 bases remained unmatched. CDR3 residues: CASSTRGTGLWNEQYF. The CDR3 DNA follows: TGTGCCAGCAGCACCAGAGGGACAGGGCTGTGGAACGAGCAGTACTTC.

The chain links TRBV30 to TRBJ1-1; tentatively, D is TRBD1 (6 bases). CDR1 GTSNPN and CDR2 SVGIG come from the germline V gene (reference sequence). The CDR3 spans 13 residues. V lost 0 bases to trimming and J lost 1 base, with 6 bases between them. The CDR3 bases are TGTGCCTGGAGTGTAGGGGGGAACACTGAAGCTTTCTTT. Amino acid sequence: CAWSVGGNTEAFF.

The chain carries TRBV9 and TRBJ2-1; 8 nucleotides align to TRBD2. CDR3 length: 15 residues. V dropped 0 bases and J dropped 3; count of bases not matched to a gene: 2. The germline gives CDR1 SGDLS, CDR2 YYNGEE. The CDR3 nucleotides read TGTGCCAGCAGCGTAGCGGGACTAGACTACAATGAGCAGTTCTTC. Translation gives CASSVAGLDYNEQFF.

The rearrangement links TRBV7-2 to TRBJ2-7, with 9 bases matching TRBD1. CDR1 and CDR2 from the germline V gene are SGHTA and FQGNSA. This CDR3 is built from 16 residues. Germline trimming cut 5 bases from V and 2 bases from J; bases unmatched to any gene: 10. The CDR3 DNA reads as TGTGCCAGCAGCCGGCGGACAGGGGCCCTGACCTACGAGCAGTACTTC. Translation gives CASSRRTGALTYEQYF.

J is TRBJ1-2 and V is TRBV5-1; 9 positions match TRBD1. Losses at the gene ends were 2 bases for V and 7 bases for J; bases not matched to a gene: 3. Looked up from germline, CDR1 is SGHRS and CDR2 is YFSETQ. The CDR3 consists of 13 residues. CDR3 nucleotides: TGCGCCAGCAGCTTCACAGGGGGCGTTGGCTACACCTTC. Translated: CASSFTGGVGYTF.

In this sample, this clone turned up once. The gene calls are TRBV6-5 and TRBJ2-3; D is unclear. Deletions cut 7 bases from V and 4 bases from J, with 9 bases between. The CDR3 totals 12 residues. Germline CDR1 is MNHEY and CDR2 is SVGAGI. CDR3 region: CASIGWADTQYF. CDR3 DNA: TGTGCCAGCATCGGGTGGGCAGATACGCAGTATTTT.

The gene calls are TRBV20-1 and TRBJ2-4; TRBD2 aligns across 8 bases. The germline gives CDR1 DFQATT, CDR2 SNEGSKA (reference sequence). This CDR3 contains 11 residues. Unmatched junction bases numbered 10, after V lost 5 bases and J lost 16 bases. DNA of the CDR3: TGCAGTGCTGCCGATAGCGGGAAGCTATACTTC. Translation: CSAADSGKLYF.

This chain uses TRBV5-1 with TRBJ2-5, with TRBD2 matching 14 bases. Germline trimming cut 4 bases from V and 4 bases from J; bases unmatched to any gene: 12. Looked up from germline, CDR1 is SGHRS and CDR2 is YFSETQ. The CDR3 is 18 residues long. The CDR3 spells CASSDGTSGSGPRETQYF. CDR3 in DNA: TGCGCCAGCAGCGACGGGACTAGCGGGAGCGGCCCGCGAGAGACCCAGTACTTC.

This chain links TRBV7-2 with TRBJ2-3; D possibly corresponds to TRBD2 (6 bases). Germline lookup yields CDR1 SGHTA and CDR2 FQGNSA. The CDR3 loop spans 15 amino acids. The ends were cut back, 1 base at V and 0 bases at J, with 8 bases in the middle. In DNA, the CDR3 is TGTGCCAGCAGCTTAGGGAGCGGGAGCACAGATACGCAGTATTTT. Translating gives CASSLGSGSTDTQYF.

The V gene is TRBV6-5, the J gene TRBJ2-7; D gene uncertain. The length of the CDR3 is 14 residues. V shed 6 bases and J shed 0 bases, with 12 bases lying between them. Germline assignment: CDR1 MNHEY and CDR2 SVGAGI. The CDR3 loop reads CASSSYSLSYEQYF. CDR3 nucleotides: TGTGCCAGCAGCTCTTACAGTCTCTCCTACGAGCAGTACTTC.

This clone occurred once. The V and J genes are TRBV5-1 and TRBJ1-1, with D hard to call. Trimming cost V 3 bases and J 6 bases, with 18 bases left between them. Germline loops: CDR1 SGHRS, CDR2 YFSETQ. This CDR3 comprises 15 residues. CDR3 in amino acids: CASSYPGVPRAEAFF. The CDR3 region has the DNA TGCGCCAGCAGCTACCCCGGGGTGCCGAGGGCTGAAGCTTTCTTT.

This clone was seen only a few times. The chain joins TRBV2 to TRBJ2-7; 7 bases match TRBD1. The length of the CDR3 is 13 residues. V gave up 9 bases and J gave up 0 bases; unmatched junction bases: 5. Germline V gene lookup returns CDR1 SNHLY and CDR2 FYNNEI. CDR3 region: CARDRESSYEQYF. The CDR3 bases are TGTGCCAGAGACAGGGAGAGCTCCTACGAGCAGTACTTC.

The rearrangement uses TRBV6-4 and TRBJ2-1; no reliable D call. Trimming stripped 0 bases from V and 6 bases from J, with 9 bases between. The V gene's germline CDR1 is MRHNA and CDR2 SNTAGT. This CDR3 region has 14 residues. The CDR3 DNA sequence: TGTGCCAGCAGTGACTCCAGCGAACCCAATGAGCAGTTCTTC. It translates to CASSDSSEPNEQFF.

The chain joins TRBV27 to TRBJ2-1; no reliable D call. The germline V gene encodes CDR1 MNHEY and CDR2 SMNVEV (reference sequence). V gave up 1 base and J gave up 3 bases, with 10 bases separating them. This CDR3 has 15 amino acids. CDR3 protein: CASSLLAAFYNEQFF. In nucleotides, the CDR3 is TGTGCCAGCAGTTTATTGGCGGCTTTCTACAATGAGCAGTTCTTC.

The CDR3 nucleotides are TGTGCCATCAGACTAGCGGAACACACCGGGGAGCTGTTTTTT. Translating gives CAIRLAEHTGELFF. The chain employs TRBV10-3 and TRBJ2-2; TRBD2 matches at 8 bases. After removal of 6 bases from V and 3 bases from J, the junction contained 3 bases not matched to a gene. Germline V gene sequence: CDR1 ENHRY, CDR2 SYGVKD. This CDR3 region has 14 residues.

The chain carries TRBV5-1 and TRBJ1-2; unclear D gene. Per germline, CDR1 SGHRS and CDR2 YFSETQ. This CDR3 is 17 amino acids long. The V gene lost 2 bases and the J gene lost 4 bases, with 21 bases spanning the gap. DNA for the CDR3: TGCGCCAGCAGCTTCTCATTCCGACAAACTTCGACCTATGGCTACACCTTC. This gives the protein CASSFSFRQTSTYGYTF.

This chain connects TRBV5-1 to TRBJ2-7; possible D gene TRBD1, 6 bases. Trimming removed 7 bases at V and 4 bases at J, with 15 bases between. The CDR3 covers 13 residues. Germline V gives CDR1 SGHRS, CDR2 YFSETQ. The CDR3 protein is CASGTGIEYEQYF. DNA of the CDR3: TGCGCCAGCGGAACAGGGATCGAATACGAGCAGTACTTC.

The chain combines TRBV27 with TRBJ2-7; 7 bases line up with TRBD1. The CDR3 loop spans 14 amino acids. V dropped 5 bases and J dropped 2; count of bases not matched to a gene: 6. Germline CDR1 MNHEY, CDR2 SMNVEV (reference sequence). The CDR3 loop is CASSPGGSTYEQYF. In nucleotides, the CDR3 is TGTGCCAGCAGTCCAGGGGGATCAACCTACGAGCAGTACTTC.

The chain couples TRBV27 to TRBJ1-1; 9 nucleotides align to TRBD1. The trim removed 5 bases at V and 4 bases at J, leaving 5 bases unmatched. Per the germline V gene, CDR1 is MNHEY and CDR2 is SMNVEV (reference sequence). The CDR3 loop spans 14 amino acids. The CDR3 is CASSPTGGRTEAFF. CDR3 coding DNA: TGTGCCAGCAGTCCTACAGGGGGCCGCACTGAAGCTTTCTTT.

The chain is built from TRBV10-1 and TRBJ2-7, with 10 bases identical to TRBD1. After removal of 6 bases from V and 6 bases from J, the junction contained 14 bases not matched to a gene. CDR3 size: 16 residues. Germline CDR1 and CDR2: WNHNN and SYGVQD (reference sequence). CDR3 nucleotides: TGCGCCAGCAGATACAACCCGGGACAGGGGATGGTCGAGCAGTACTTC. Protein product: CASRYNPGQGMVEQYF.

The V and J genes are TRBV6-6 and TRBJ2-7, with no clear D. The germline CDR1 and CDR2 sequences are MNHNY and SVGAGI (reference sequence). Trimming shortened V by 5 bases and J by 4 bases, and 6 bases separated the two germline ends. CDR3 length equals 11 residues. The DNA of the CDR3 is TGTGCCAGCAGTCCGAGGTACGAGCAGTACTTC. As protein: CASSPRYEQYF.

The J gene is TRBJ1-5, the V gene TRBV6-6; D is unresolved. Trimming shortened V by 2 bases and J by 3 bases, and 8 bases separated the two germline ends. From germline, CDR1 is MNHNY and CDR2 SVGAGI (reference sequence). The CDR3 contains 14 residues. CDR3 coding DNA: TGTGCCAGCAGTTACACAAGCGTCAATCAGCCCCAGCATTTT. This codes for CASSYTSVNQPQHF.

The chain recombines TRBV10-1 with TRBJ2-7, with 7 bases lining up with TRBD1. The V gene end was trimmed by 6 bases and the J gene end by 6 bases; junction bases not matched to a gene: 11. The CDR3 consists of 14 residues. CDR1 is WNHNN, CDR2 SYGVQD, per germline (reference sequence). DNA for the CDR3: TGCGCCAGCAGCGAATCTGACAGGGCTCGCGAGCAGTACTTC. Translating it yields CASSESDRAREQYF.

The rearrangement uses TRBV4-1 and TRBJ2-1; TRBD2 is a possible D gene (5 bases). Germline V CDR1 and CDR2: MGHRA, YSYEKL. This CDR3 region has 13 residues. V dropped 1 base and J dropped 8 bases, with 9 bases sitting between them. The CDR3 DNA reads TGCGCCAGCAGCCAAGCGGGAACCGATGAGCAGTTCTTC. Residues: CASSQAGTDEQFF.

Written as DNA, the CDR3 is TGTGCCAGTAGTATCAACAGTAAAAACATTCAGTACTTC. Amino acid sequence: CASSINSKNIQYF. The chain is built from TRBV19 and TRBJ2-4; D uncertain. From germline, CDR1 is LNHDA and CDR2 SQIVND (reference sequence). The CDR3 spans 13 residues. V shed 3 bases and J shed 4 bases, with 7 bases lying between them. Full variable domain (missing parts from reference TRBV19 and TRBJ2-4): DGGITQSPKYLFRKEGQNVTLSCEQNLNHDAMYWYRQDPGQGLRLIYYSQIVNDFQKGDIAEGYSVSREKKESFPLTVTSAQKNPTAFYLCASSINSKNIQYFGAGTRLSVL.

The gene calls are TRBV4-3 and TRBJ2-1, with 10 bases fitting TRBD1. In germline, CDR1 is LGHNA, CDR2 YSLEER. CDR3 length: 15 amino acids. With 2 bases clipped from V and 9 bases from J, the junction kept 7 bases outside the gene matches. The CDR3 DNA follows: TGCGCCAGCAGCCAAACGGGACAGGGGTTTGTTGAGCAGTTCTTC. The encoded protein is CASSQTGQGFVEQFF.

The rearrangement joins TRBV19 to TRBJ2-7, with 9 bases lining up with TRBD2. The CDR3 has 15 residues. Germline V gene lookup returns CDR1 LNHDA and CDR2 SQIVND (reference sequence). V was pared by 5 bases and J by 4 bases, with 9 bases of the junction left unmatched. The CDR3 nucleotides are TGTGCCAGTAGTCCAGCAAAAAGCGGGAGGTACGAGCAGTACTTC. This encodes CASSPAKSGRYEQYF.

The genes are TRBV25-1 and TRBJ2-2, with D possibly matching TRBD1 (6 bases). CDR1 is MGHDK, CDR2 SYGVNS, per germline. This CDR3 region has 14 residues. V was clipped by 6 bases and J by 2 bases, with 10 bases between them. This CDR3 is CASRSGANTGELFF. CDR3 coding DNA: TGTGCCAGCAGATCAGGGGCCAACACCGGGGAGCTGTTTTTT.

Here the CDR3 DNA reads TGTGCCAGCAGGGGGACAGGTGCCTACAATGAGCAGTTCTTC. Amino acid sequence: CASRGTGAYNEQFF. This chain links TRBV6-1 with TRBJ2-1; TRBD1 agrees at 8 bases. This CDR3 spans 14 amino acids. Per germline, CDR1 MNHNS and CDR2 SASEGT. J was trimmed by 2 bases and V by 6 bases; bases with no gene match: 3.

The V call is TRBV5-6, the J call TRBJ1-1; D perhaps matches TRBD1 (5 bases). Trimming removed 3 bases from V and 1 base from J, with 13 bases in between. Germline CDR1 is SGHDT and CDR2 is YYEEEE. This CDR3 has 15 residues. In DNA form, the CDR3 reads TGTGCCAGCAGCTCCCAAAGGGGCAAGAACACTGAAGCTTTCTTT. Amino acids: CASSSQRGKNTEAFF.